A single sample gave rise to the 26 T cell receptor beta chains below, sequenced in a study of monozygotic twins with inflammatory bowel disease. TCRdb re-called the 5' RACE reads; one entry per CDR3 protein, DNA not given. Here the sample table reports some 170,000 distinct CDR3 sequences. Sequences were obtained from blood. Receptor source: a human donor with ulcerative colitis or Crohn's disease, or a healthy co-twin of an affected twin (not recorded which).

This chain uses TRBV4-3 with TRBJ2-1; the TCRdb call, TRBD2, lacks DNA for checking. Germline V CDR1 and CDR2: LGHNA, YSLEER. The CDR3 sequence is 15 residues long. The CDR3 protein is CASSQDRLAPNEQFF.

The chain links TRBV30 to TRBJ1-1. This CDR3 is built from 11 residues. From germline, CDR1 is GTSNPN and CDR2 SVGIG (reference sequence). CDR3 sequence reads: CAWRKRMGAFF.

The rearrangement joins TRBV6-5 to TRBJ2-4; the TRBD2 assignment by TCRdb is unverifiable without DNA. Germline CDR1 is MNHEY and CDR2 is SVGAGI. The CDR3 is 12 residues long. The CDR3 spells CASSPAAGIQYF.

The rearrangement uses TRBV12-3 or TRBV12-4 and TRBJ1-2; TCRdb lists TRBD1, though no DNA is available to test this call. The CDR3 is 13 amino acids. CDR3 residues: CASSLGTGPYQTF.

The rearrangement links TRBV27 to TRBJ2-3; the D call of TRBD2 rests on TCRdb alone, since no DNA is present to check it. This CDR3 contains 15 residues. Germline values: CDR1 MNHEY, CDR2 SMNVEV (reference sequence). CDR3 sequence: CASSPAGGLGDTQYF.

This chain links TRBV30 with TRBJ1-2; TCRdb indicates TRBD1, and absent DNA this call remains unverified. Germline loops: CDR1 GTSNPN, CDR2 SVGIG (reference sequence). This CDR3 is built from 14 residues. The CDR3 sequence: CAWSHRGRGYGYTF.

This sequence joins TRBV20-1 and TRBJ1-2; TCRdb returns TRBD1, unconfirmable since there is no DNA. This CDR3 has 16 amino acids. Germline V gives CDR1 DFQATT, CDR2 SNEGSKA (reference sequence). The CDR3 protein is CRPFGMGDRANYGYTF.

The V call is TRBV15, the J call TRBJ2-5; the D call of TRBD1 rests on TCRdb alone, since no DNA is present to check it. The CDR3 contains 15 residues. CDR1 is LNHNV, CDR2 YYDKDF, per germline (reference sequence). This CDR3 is CATSRGGQGDKTQYF.

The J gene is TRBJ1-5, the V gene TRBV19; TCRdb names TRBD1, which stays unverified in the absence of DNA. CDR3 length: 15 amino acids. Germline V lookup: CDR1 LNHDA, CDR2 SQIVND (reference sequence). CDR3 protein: CASAHEGQAHQPQHF.

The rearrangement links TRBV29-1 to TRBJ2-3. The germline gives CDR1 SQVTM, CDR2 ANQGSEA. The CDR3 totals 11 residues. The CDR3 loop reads CSVEIRDTQYF.

The CDR3 spells CASSPSPRGTGELFF. V usage is TRBV11-2 and J usage is TRBJ2-2; TCRdb reports TRBD2, a call that lacks DNA to check it against. The CDR3 is 15 amino acids. Germline V CDR1 and CDR2: SGHAT, FQNNGV.

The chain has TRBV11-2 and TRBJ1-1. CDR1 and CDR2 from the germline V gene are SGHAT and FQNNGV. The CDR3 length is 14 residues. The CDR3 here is CASSLVLWGTEAFF.

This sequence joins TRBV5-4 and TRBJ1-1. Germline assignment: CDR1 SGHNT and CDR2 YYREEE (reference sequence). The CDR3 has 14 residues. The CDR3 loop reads CASSSRYGVTEAFF.

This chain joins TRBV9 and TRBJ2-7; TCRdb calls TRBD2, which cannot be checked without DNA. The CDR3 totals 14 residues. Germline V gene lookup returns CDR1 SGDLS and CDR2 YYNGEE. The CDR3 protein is CASSVTGTSYEQYF.

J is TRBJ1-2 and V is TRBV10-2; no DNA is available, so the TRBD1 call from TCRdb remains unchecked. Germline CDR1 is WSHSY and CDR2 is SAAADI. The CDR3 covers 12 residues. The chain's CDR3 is CAISQGGRGYTF.

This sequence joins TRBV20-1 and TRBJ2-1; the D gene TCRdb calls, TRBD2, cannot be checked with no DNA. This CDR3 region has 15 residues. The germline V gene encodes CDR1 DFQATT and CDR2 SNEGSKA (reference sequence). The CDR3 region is CSARRLAEASNEQFF.

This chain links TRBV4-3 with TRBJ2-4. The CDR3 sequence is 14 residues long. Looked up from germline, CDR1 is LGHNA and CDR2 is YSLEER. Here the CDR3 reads CASSQRLAKNIQYF.

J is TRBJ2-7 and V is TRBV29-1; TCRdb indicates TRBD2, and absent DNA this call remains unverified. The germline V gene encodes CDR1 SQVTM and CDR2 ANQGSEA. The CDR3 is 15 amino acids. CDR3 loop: CSVEVGLAGDYEQYF.

This chain's CDR3 is CASSSGTSGGTDTQYF. The chain employs TRBV5-6 and TRBJ2-3; the D gene TCRdb calls, TRBD2, cannot be checked with no DNA. Germline CDR1 is SGHDT and CDR2 is YYEEEE. This CDR3 contains 16 residues.

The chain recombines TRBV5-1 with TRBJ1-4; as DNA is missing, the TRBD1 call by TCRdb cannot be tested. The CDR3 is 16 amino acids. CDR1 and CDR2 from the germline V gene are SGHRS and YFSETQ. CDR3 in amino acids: CASSLGRQGSEEKLFF. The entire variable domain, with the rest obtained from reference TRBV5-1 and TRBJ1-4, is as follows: KAGVTQTPRYLIKTRGQQVTLSCSPISGHRSVSWYQQTPGQGLQFLFEYFSETQRNKGNFPGRFSGRQFSNSRSEMNVSTLELGDSALYLCASSLGRQGSEEKLFFGSGTQLSVL.

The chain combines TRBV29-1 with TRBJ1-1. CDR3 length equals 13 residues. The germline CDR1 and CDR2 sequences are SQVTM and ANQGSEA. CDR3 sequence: CSVERPMNTEAFF.

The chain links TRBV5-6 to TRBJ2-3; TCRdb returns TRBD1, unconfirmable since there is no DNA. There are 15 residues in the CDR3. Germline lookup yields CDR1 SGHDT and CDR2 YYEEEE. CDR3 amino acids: CASSPQGWSPDTQYF.

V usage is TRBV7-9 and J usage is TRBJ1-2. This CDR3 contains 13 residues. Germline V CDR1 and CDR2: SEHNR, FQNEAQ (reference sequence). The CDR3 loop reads CASSFLKDRYWTF.

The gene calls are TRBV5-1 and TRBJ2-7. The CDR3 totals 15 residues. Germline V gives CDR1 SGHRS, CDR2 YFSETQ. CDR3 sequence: CASSLAVRLSYEQYF. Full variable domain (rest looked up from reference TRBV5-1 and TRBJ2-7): KAGVTQTPRYLIKTRGQQVTLSCSPISGHRSVSWYQQTPGQGLQFLFEYFSETQRNKGNFPGRFSGRQFSNSRSEMNVSTLELGDSALYLCASSLAVRLSYEQYFGPGTRLTVT.

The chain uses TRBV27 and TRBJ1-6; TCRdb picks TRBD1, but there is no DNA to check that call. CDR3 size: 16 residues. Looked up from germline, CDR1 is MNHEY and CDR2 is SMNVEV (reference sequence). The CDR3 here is CASSLSAGGYNSPLHF.

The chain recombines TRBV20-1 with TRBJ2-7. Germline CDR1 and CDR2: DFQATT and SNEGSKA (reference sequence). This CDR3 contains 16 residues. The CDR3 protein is CSARDTARRSSYEQYF.